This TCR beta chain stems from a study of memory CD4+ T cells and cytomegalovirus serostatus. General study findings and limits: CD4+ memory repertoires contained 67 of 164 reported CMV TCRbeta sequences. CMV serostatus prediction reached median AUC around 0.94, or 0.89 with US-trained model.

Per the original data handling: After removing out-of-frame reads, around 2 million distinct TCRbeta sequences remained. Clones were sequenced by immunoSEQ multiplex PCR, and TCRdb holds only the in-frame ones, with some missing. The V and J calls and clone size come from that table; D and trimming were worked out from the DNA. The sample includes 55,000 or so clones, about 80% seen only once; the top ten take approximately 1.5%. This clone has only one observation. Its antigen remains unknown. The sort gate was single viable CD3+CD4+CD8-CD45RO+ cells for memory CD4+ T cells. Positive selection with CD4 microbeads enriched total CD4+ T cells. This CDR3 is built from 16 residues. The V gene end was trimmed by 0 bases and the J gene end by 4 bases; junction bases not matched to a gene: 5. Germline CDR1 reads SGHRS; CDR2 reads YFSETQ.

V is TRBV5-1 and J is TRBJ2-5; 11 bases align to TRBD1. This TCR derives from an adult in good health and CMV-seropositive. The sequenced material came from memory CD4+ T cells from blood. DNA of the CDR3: TGCGCCAGCAGCTTGGAACGGACAGGGGGCGCAGAGACCCAGTACTTC. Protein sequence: CASSLERTGGAETQYF.